Sequencing of this T cell receptor beta chain was carried out in a study of molecular identifiers for immune sequencing clone quantification. CDR1 MGHRA and CDR2 YSYEKL come from the germline V gene. The CDR3 totals 14 residues. Unmatched junction bases numbered 7, after V lost 4 bases and J lost 4 bases. TCRdb reprocessed the PCR reads with MiXCR, giving one entry per CDR3 protein. Seen here are 85,000 to 120,000 distinct CDR3 sequences, 30% to 35% observed once, and the top ten hold about 9.1%. The V and J genes are TRBV4-1 and TRBJ2-7; 7 bases fit TRBD1. The material sequenced was naive CD8+ T cells from blood, with Jurkat cell RNA spiked in. Described subset: FACS-sorted CD8+CD4-CCR7+CD45RA+ naive T cells. This clonotype originated in a human donor in good health. Some libraries in this study had Jurkat cell RNA spiked in. CDR3 sequence reads: CASSPGGLGYEQYF. CDR3 DNA: TGCGCCAGCAGCCCAGGGGGTTTGGGGTACGAGCAGTACTTC.